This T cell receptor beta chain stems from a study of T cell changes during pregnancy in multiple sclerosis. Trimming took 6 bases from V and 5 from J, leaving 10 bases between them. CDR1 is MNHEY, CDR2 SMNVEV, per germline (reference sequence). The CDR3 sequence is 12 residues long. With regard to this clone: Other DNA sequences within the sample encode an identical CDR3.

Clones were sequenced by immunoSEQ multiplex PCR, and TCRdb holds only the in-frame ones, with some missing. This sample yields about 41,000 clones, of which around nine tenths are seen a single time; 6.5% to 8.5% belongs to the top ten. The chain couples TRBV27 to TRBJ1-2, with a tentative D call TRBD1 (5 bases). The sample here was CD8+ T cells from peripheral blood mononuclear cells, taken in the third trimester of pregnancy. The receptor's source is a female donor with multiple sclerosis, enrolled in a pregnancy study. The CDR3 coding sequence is TGTGCCAGCAGCGCGCAGGGATATGGCTACACCTTC. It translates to CASSAQGYGYTF.